Below, 27 T cell receptor beta chains from the same sample are listed, as sequenced in a study of blood T cells in healthy people across ages. Then a second PCR, running roughly 7 to 11 cycles, was carried out with a sample-barcoded 5' primer and a J-beta primer mix. TCRdb re-called the 5' RACE reads through MiXCR, storing one row per CDR3 protein. This sample has hundreds of thousands of distinct CDR3 sequences, with about 47% found just once. Sequencing was performed on blood. These receptors originate from an older man in good health.

Notes on this clonotype: A much larger clone differs from this one at a single base, so this may be a read error. This sequence joins TRBV10-3 and TRBJ1-2; D call uncertain. The CDR3 runs to 14 residues. V was pared by 0 bases and J by 7 bases, with 12 bases between. From germline, CDR1 is ENHRY and CDR2 SYGVKD. CDR3 in amino acids: CAISESPEGLGYTF. The DNA of the CDR3 is TGTGCCATCAGTGAGTCTCCTGAAGGCCTTGGCTACACCTTC.

The rearrangement links TRBV29-1 to TRBJ2-3, with no clear D. The CDR3 sequence is 12 residues long. The V and J ends lost 6 bases and 6 bases respectively, with 13 bases between them. The germline V gene has CDR1 SQVTM and CDR2 ANQGSEA. The CDR3 sequence: CSVLILEDTQYF. The CDR3 region has the DNA TGCAGCGTACTCATTTTGGAGGATACGCAGTATTTT.

At least ten counts were recorded for this clonotype. The gene calls are TRBV12-3 or TRBV12-4 and TRBJ2-7, with 7 bases aligning to TRBD2. Trimming removed 1 base from V and 5 bases from J; junction bases left unmatched: 5. The CDR3 has 14 residues. The CDR3 nucleotides read TGTGCCAGCAGTTTAGAAGTGACTAGCCACGAGCAGTACTTC. This codes for CASSLEVTSHEQYF.

This chain links TRBV27 with TRBJ2-1, with a possible D match to TRBD1 (5 bases). This CDR3 region has 15 residues. Trimming took off 6 bases at V and 3 bases at J, with 15 bases between the two ends. Per germline, CDR1 MNHEY and CDR2 SMNVEV (reference sequence). As DNA, the CDR3 is TGTGCCAGCAGCCCAGGGAATTTTGGCTACAATGAGCAGTTCTTC. Its protein product is CASSPGNFGYNEQFF.

In its sample, this clonotype was seen a few times. The genes are TRBV11-2 and TRBJ2-7, with 9 nucleotides matching TRBD2. The CDR3 sequence is 14 residues long. Germline CDR1 SGHAT, CDR2 FQNNGV. V trimming: 3 bases; J trimming: 5 bases; junction bases outside the gene matches: 5. The CDR3 coding sequence is TGTGCCAGCAGCTTTAGCGGGAGTACCAACGAGCAGTACTTC. It specifies CASSFSGSTNEQYF.

The genes are TRBV18 and TRBJ2-1; D gene uncertain. V was shortened by 3 bases and J by 2 bases, with 14 bases between the two germline ends. CDR1 and CDR2 (germline): KGHSH, LQKENI. The CDR3 totals 16 residues. The chain's CDR3 is CASSPPTGGTYNEQFF. The DNA of the CDR3 is TGTGCCAGCTCACCCCCGACCGGCGGAACCTACAATGAGCAGTTCTTC.

J is TRBJ2-2 and V is TRBV9, with a tentative D call TRBD2 (6 bases). Germline lookup yields CDR1 SGDLS and CDR2 YYNGEE. V dropped 2 bases and J dropped 6 bases, with 20 bases sitting between them. This CDR3 spans 17 amino acids. The CDR3 sequence: CASSVRDSHIGAGELFF. CDR3 bases: TGTGCCAGCAGCGTCCGGGACTCCCACATCGGTGCCGGGGAGCTGTTTTTT.

This clonotype occurred a few times. J is TRBJ2-2 and V is TRBV2, with D possibly TRBD1 on 5 matching bases. CDR1 SNHLY and CDR2 FYNNEI come from the germline V gene. Trimming pared 3 bases from V and 5 bases from J, leaving 19 bases between. CDR3 size: 17 residues. The DNA for the CDR3 is TGTGCCAGCAGTGAGATCTCAGGGCGGTCAGGGACCGGGGAGCTGTTTTTT. It encodes CASSEISGRSGTGELFF. Full variable domain (outside the CDR3, taken from reference TRBV2 and TRBJ2-2): EPEVTQTPSHQVTQMGQEVILRCVPISNHLYFYWYRQILGQKVEFLVSFYNNEISEKSEIFDDQFSVERPDGSNFTLKIRSTKLEDSAMYFCASSEISGRSGTGELFFGEGSRLTVL.

There are a few counts of this clonotype. The chain joins TRBV20-1 to TRBJ2-2, with D hard to call. The CDR3 is 12 residues long. Germline V lookup: CDR1 DFQATT, CDR2 SNEGSKA (reference sequence). Trimming took off 2 bases at V and 4 bases at J, with 5 bases between the two ends. DNA for the CDR3: TGCAGTGCTAGAACCGTCACCGGGGAGCTGTTTTTT. This encodes CSARTVTGELFF.

The chain uses TRBV30 and TRBJ2-5; TRBD2 might be the D (5 bases). This CDR3 is built from 16 residues. Germline CDR1 GTSNPN, CDR2 SVGIG (reference sequence). V gave up 0 bases and J gave up 5 bases, with 19 bases separating them. CDR3 sequence: CAWSVRRATLQETQYF. As DNA, the CDR3 is TGTGCCTGGAGTGTACGGCGGGCTACTTTGCAGGAGACCCAGTACTTC.

The CDR3 loop reads CASSPEQGYEQYF. CDR3 sequence (DNA): TGTGCCAGCTCACCAGAACAGGGCTACGAGCAGTACTTC. The chain joins TRBV18 to TRBJ2-7; possibly TRBD1 for D (6 bases). With 2 bases removed from V and 3 bases from J, the gap between germline ends came to 8 bases. This CDR3 has 13 residues. Per germline, CDR1 KGHSH and CDR2 LQKENI.

This clonotype was counted many times. CDR3 loop: CSVEEVAYNEQFF. Here the CDR3 DNA reads TGCAGCGTTGAAGAGGTAGCCTACAATGAGCAGTTCTTC. This sequence joins TRBV29-1 and TRBJ2-1; D unresolved. V dropped 0 bases and J dropped 2 bases, with 5 bases sitting between them. There are 13 residues in the CDR3. Germline lookup yields CDR1 SQVTM and CDR2 ANQGSEA.

The chain joins TRBV6-5 to TRBJ2-3; 7 bases are shared with TRBD2. This CDR3 is built from 14 residues. V dropped 6 bases and J dropped 0; count of bases not matched to a gene: 3. Germline CDR1 reads MNHEY; CDR2 reads SVGAGI. Written as DNA, the CDR3 is TGTGCCAGCAGACTTAGCGGGAGCACAGATACGCAGTATTTT. Translation gives CASRLSGSTDTQYF.

In the case of this clonotype: This could be a read error, since a much larger clone is one nucleotide away. The chain couples TRBV7-9 to TRBJ1-6, with 8 bases aligning to TRBD1. V shed 5 bases, J shed 7 bases, and the junction held 7 bases outside the gene matches. The CDR3 has 15 residues. The germline gives CDR1 SEHNR, CDR2 FQNEAQ (reference sequence). This CDR3 reads CASSPVGQGNSPLHF. DNA for the CDR3: TGTGCCAGCAGCCCAGTCGGACAGGGAAATTCACCCCTCCACTTT.

The chain combines TRBV15 with TRBJ2-5; D gene ambiguous. This CDR3 spans 16 amino acids. Germline CDR1 and CDR2: LNHNV and YYDKDF (reference sequence). The V end was cut by 0 bases, the J end by 11 bases, with 22 bases between. In DNA form, the CDR3 reads TGTGCCACCAGCAGAGATCGGCGACAACTGGCGAATGAGCAGTACTTC. Residues: CATSRDRRQLANEQYF.

A few counts support this clonotype. This chain uses TRBV28 with TRBJ2-7, with TRBD2 identical over 7 bases. V lost 8 bases, J lost 2 bases, and 0 bases stayed unmatched. The length of the CDR3 is 11 residues. CDR1 MDHEN and CDR2 SYDVKM come from the germline V gene. The CDR3 reads CASGRAYEQYF. The CDR3 DNA reads as TGTGCCAGCGGGAGGGCCTACGAGCAGTACTTC.

V and J are TRBV12-3 or TRBV12-4 and TRBJ2-4; 10 positions match TRBD2. The J call is doubtful: the DNA matches TRBJ2-5 better. This CDR3 has 17 amino acids. CDR3 sequence reads: CASSATPGLAARETQYF. The CDR3 region has the DNA TGTGCCAGCAGTGCCACCCCAGGACTAGCGGCGAGAGAGACCCAGTACTTC.

The chain links TRBV4-1 to TRBJ2-1, with D perhaps matching TRBD1 or TRBD2 (6 bases each). The CDR3 extends over 18 amino acids. The V end lost 1 base, the J end lost 0 bases, and 16 bases lay between the germline ends. Germline assignment: CDR1 MGHRA and CDR2 YSYEKL. DNA of the CDR3: TGCGCCAGCAGCCAAGCCCTCCGAGAGGGGGGCTCCTACAATGAGCAGTTCTTC. It specifies CASSQALREGGSYNEQFF.

The chain combines TRBV9 with TRBJ1-2; TRBD1 matches 9 bases. After removal of 5 bases from V and 8 bases from J, the junction contained 13 bases not matched to a gene. The V gene's germline CDR1 is SGDLS and CDR2 YYNGEE. The length of the CDR3 is 15 residues. CDR3 DNA: TGTGCCAGCAGTCTTAGGGACAGGGCTGGTGTAGGCTACACCTTC. It is translated as CASSLRDRAGVGYTF.

Notes on this clonotype: One base away lies a much larger clone, so this may be a sequencing read error. V usage is TRBV2 and J usage is TRBJ2-5, with D possibly being TRBD1 (6 bases). Trimming stripped 4 bases from V and 11 bases from J, with 23 bases between. The length of the CDR3 is 15 residues. CDR1 and CDR2 from the germline V gene are SNHLY and FYNNEI. CDR3 sequence reads: CASSVRGRGVNEQYF. CDR3 nucleotide sequence: TGTGCCAGCAGTGTAAGGGGCAGGGGTGTCAATGAGCAGTACTTC.

The J gene is TRBJ2-5, the V gene TRBV12-3 or TRBV12-4; 13 nucleotides align to TRBD2. The junction had 8 bases not matched to a gene; V was cut back by 6 bases and J by 7 bases. CDR3 length: 15 residues. CDR3 in amino acids: CASSLGLAGTGTQYF. The CDR3 nucleotides read TGTGCCAGCAGCCTGGGACTAGCGGGGACAGGGACCCAGTACTTC.

This clonotype turned up a few times. V usage is TRBV24-1 and J usage is TRBJ2-7; 8 bases map to TRBD1. Per germline, CDR1 KGHDR and CDR2 SFDVKD. V shed 3 bases and J 5 bases; nucleotides not matched to a gene: 8. The CDR3 extends over 15 amino acids. CDR3 sequence (DNA): TGTGCCACCAGTGATAGCCGGACAGGGAGGCACGAGCAGTACTTC. This sequence encodes CATSDSRTGRHEQYF.

The CDR3 spells CASGRGQPYEQFF. Here the CDR3 DNA reads TGTGCCAGCGGGAGGGGACAGCCCTACGAGCAGTTCTTC. This chain connects TRBV28 to TRBJ2-1, with D perhaps matching TRBD1 or TRBD2 (7 bases each). V was shortened by 8 bases and J by 10 bases, with 18 bases between the two germline ends. The germline V gene has CDR1 MDHEN and CDR2 SYDVKM. The CDR3 extends over 13 amino acids.

This clonotype was seen more than once but under ten times. This chain connects TRBV2 to TRBJ2-7, with 11 bases lining up with TRBD1. The CDR3 contains 14 residues. V dropped 6 bases and J dropped 7; count of bases not matched to a gene: 8. The germline CDR1 and CDR2 sequences are SNHLY and FYNNEI. The CDR3 loop reads CASSLGQGAWEQYF. In nucleotides, the CDR3 is TGTGCCAGCAGCCTCGGACAGGGGGCGTGGGAGCAGTACTTC.

This clonotype was picked up a small number of times. The CDR3 nucleotides read TGTGCCATCAGGGGACTAGCGGGAGTTACAGATACGCAGTATTTT. Its translation is CAIRGLAGVTDTQYF. V usage is TRBV10-3 and J usage is TRBJ2-3; 14 bases fit TRBD2. Per germline, CDR1 ENHRY and CDR2 SYGVKD. The junction had 2 bases not matched to a gene; V was cut back by 6 bases and J by 3 bases. This CDR3 is 15 amino acids long.

A few counts support this clonotype. The gene calls are TRBV24-1 and TRBJ2-1; a possible D gene is TRBD2 (6 bases). From germline, CDR1 is KGHDR and CDR2 SFDVKD. The CDR3 length is 13 residues. The V and J ends lost 11 bases and 2 bases respectively, with 12 bases between them. Here the CDR3 DNA reads TGTGCCATTCGGGACTCTGCCTACAATGAGCAGTTCTTC. This gives the protein CAIRDSAYNEQFF.

This rearrangement joins TRBV7-2 to TRBJ2-7, with D perhaps TRBD1 (5 bases). Trimming cost V 4 bases and J 7 bases, with 11 bases left between them. Germline V CDR1 and CDR2: SGHTA, FQGNSA. The length of the CDR3 is 12 residues. CDR3 in DNA: TGTGCCAGCAGCTGGGGCCCAGGGGAGCAGTACTTC. Amino acid sequence: CASSWGPGEQYF.